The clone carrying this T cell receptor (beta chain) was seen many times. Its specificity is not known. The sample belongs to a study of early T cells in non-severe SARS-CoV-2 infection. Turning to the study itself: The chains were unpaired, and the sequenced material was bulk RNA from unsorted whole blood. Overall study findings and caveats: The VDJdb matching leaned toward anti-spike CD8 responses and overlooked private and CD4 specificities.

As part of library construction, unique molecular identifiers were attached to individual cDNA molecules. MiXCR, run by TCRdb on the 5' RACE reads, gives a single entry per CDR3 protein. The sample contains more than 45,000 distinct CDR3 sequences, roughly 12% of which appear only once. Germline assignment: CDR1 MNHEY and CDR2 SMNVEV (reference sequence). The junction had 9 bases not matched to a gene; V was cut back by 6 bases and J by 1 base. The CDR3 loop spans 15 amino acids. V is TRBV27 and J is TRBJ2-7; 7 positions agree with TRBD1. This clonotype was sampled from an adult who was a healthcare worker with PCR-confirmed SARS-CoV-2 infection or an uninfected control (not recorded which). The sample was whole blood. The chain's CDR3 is CASRPLGQNSYEQYF. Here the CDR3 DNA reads TGTGCCAGCAGACCGCTGGGACAGAATTCCTACGAGCAGTACTTC.